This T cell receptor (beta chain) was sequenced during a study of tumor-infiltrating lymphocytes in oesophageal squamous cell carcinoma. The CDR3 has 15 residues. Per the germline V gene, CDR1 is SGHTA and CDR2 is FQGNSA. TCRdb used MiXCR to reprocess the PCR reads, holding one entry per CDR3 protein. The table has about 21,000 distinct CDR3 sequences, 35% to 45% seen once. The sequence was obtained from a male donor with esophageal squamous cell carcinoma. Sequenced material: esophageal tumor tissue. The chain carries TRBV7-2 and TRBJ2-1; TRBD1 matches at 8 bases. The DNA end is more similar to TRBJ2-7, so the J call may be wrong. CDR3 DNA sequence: TGTGCCAGCAGCGAATCGGGACAGGCTTCCTACGAGCAGTACTTC. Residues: CASSESGQASYEQYF.